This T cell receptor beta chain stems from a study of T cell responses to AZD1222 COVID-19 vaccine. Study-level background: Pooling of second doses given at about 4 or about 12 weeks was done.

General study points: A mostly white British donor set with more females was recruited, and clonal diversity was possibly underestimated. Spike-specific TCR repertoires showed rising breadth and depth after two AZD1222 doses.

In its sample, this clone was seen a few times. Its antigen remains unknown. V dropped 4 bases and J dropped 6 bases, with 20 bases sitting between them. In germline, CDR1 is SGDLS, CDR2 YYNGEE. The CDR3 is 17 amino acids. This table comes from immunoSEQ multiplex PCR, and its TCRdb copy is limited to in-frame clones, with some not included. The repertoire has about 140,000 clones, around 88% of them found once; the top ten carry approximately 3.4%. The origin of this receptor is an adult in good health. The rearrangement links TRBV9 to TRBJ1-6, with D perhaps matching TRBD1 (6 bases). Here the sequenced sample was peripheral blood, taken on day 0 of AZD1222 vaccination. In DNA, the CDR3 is TGTGCCAGCAGCTCCTACAGGGACATAGTCCCTAATTCACCCCTCCACTTT. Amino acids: CASSSYRDIVPNSPLHF.